This T cell receptor beta chain appears in the sequencing data of a study of cytomegalovirus exposure and HLA in healthy donors. As for the study in general: The same platform used for the 650 to 850 first-cohort repertoires was also used for the 100 to 150 validation repertoires, as a later analysis reported.

Profiling relied on immunoSEQ multiplex PCR, and the TCRdb table lists in-frame clones only, not all of them. The sample lists around 130,000 clones; roughly 86% were seen once. Study-level findings and limits: 150 to 200 TCR beta chains were listed as cytomegalovirus-associated. Across donors, most TCRs were seen rarely, yet some public ones were widespread. One later analysis, an examination of the 120 or so validation repertoires, found that first-cohort TCR clusters tended to co-occur in them.

Remarks on this clone: What it binds is unknown.

Germline V CDR1 and CDR2: SGHRS, YFSETQ. Trimming took off 3 bases at V and 6 bases at J, with 10 bases between the two ends. This CDR3 comprises 13 residues. This chain joins TRBV5-1 and TRBJ2-1; possible D gene TRBD2, 6 bases. Material for sequencing was PBMCs. The TCR originated in a young man in good health and CMV-seronegative. CDR3 in amino acids: CASSWGDFNEQFF. The CDR3 nucleotides are TGCGCCAGCAGCTGGGGGGACTTCAATGAGCAGTTCTTC.